Below, 17 T cell receptor beta chains from the same sample are listed, as sequenced in a study of shared clonotypes between healthy human individuals (dated by TCRdb to the early 2020s). Library construction relied on the immunoSEQ multiplex PCR assay. TCRdb limited this immuneACCESS table to in-frame rearrangements with V and J called. A share of clones is missing; checked studies link under half to unresolved V genes, and the rest is unexplained. The sample has 450,000 to 500,000 clones on record, approximately 81% of them singletons. The top ten clonotypes cover more than 9.5% of the sample. Sequencing was done on a sample of PBMCs. These receptors all come from a woman in her forties in good health. Some clones in this sample may be carry-over from other donors' samples.

About this clone itself: This is likely an artifact of a read error, given a far larger clone one base away. The chain employs TRBV11-2 and TRBJ2-2, with D maybe TRBD1 (6 bases). The CDR3 extends over 16 amino acids. CDR1 SGHAT and CDR2 FQNNGV come from the germline V gene. Trimming pared 3 bases from V and 6 bases from J, leaving 17 bases between. The CDR3 coding sequence is TGTGCCAGCAGCTTCACACCAACAGGGCCGGCCGGGGAGCTGTTTTTT. Amino acids: CASSFTPTGPAGELFF.

The count of this clone is one. The chain carries TRBV5-5 and TRBJ1-4; 9 bases are a match to TRBD1. This CDR3 comprises 16 residues. Trimming at V came to 4 bases and at J to 6 bases, leaving 10 bases not matched to a gene. Germline CDR1 is SGHKS and CDR2 is YYEKEE (reference sequence). The CDR3 DNA follows: TGTGCCAGCAGCCAAAAACCGGGACAGGGAGATGAAAAACTGTTTTTT. The encoded protein is CASSQKPGQGDEKLFF.

The count of this clone is one. This CDR3 reads CASSSDGLVGTGELFF. CDR3 nucleotide sequence: TGTGCCAGCAGCTCAGATGGACTAGTAGGCACCGGGGAGCTGTTTTTT. This chain links TRBV7-2 with TRBJ2-2, with 7 bases aligning to TRBD2. Germline CDR1 SGHTA, CDR2 FQGNSA. Germline trimming cut 4 bases from V and 4 bases from J; bases unmatched to any gene: 9. This CDR3 contains 16 residues.

The chain combines TRBV30 with TRBJ2-7; D not resolved. In germline, CDR1 is GTSNPN, CDR2 SVGIG (reference sequence). CDR3 length equals 12 residues. V dropped 0 bases and J dropped 7 bases, with 10 bases sitting between them. The DNA of the CDR3 is TGTGCCTGGAGTGTACCCCTGGGAGAGCAGTACTTC. It encodes CAWSVPLGEQYF. Filled out from reference TRBV30 and TRBJ2-7, the complete variable domain reads SQTIHQWPATLVQPVGSPLSLECTVEGTSNPNLYWYRQAAGRGLQLLFYSVGIGQISSEVPQNLSASRPQDRQFILSSKKLLLSDSGFYLCAWSVPLGEQYFGPGTRLTVT.

For this clone: A far bigger clonotype differs at one base, so this is likely a read error. The chain recombines TRBV25-1 with TRBJ2-5; D tentatively fits TRBD1 or TRBD2 (5 bases each). Trimming took off 3 bases at V and 1 base at J, with 9 bases between the two ends. This CDR3 is 14 amino acids long. Germline V lookup: CDR1 MGHDK, CDR2 SYGVNS. CDR3 sequence reads: CASSDRDGQETQYF. CDR3 nucleotides: TGTGCCAGCAGTGATCGGGACGGCCAAGAGACCCAGTACTTC.

The chain recombines TRBV5-1 with TRBJ2-2, with D unclear. V was pared by 4 bases and J by 3 bases, with 13 bases between. This CDR3 is 15 amino acids long. Germline V gene data show CDR1 as SGHRS and CDR2 as YFSETQ. The CDR3 bases are TGCGCCAGCAGCCCGGACGGTAGTTACACCGGGGAGCTGTTTTTT. Amino acids: CASSPDGSYTGELFF.

Of note for this clone: This probably arose from a read error, given a far larger clone one base away. Different DNA sequences within this sample yield the same CDR3. The rearrangement joins TRBV6-5 to TRBJ2-5, with 7 bases that match TRBD2. The tail of the sequence fits TRBJ2-7 better, so the J call may be wrong. The germline V gene has CDR1 MNHEY and CDR2 SVGAGI. There are 15 residues in the CDR3. This CDR3 reads CASSYSPSGNYEQYF. The CDR3 DNA reads as TGTGCCAGCAGTTATTCGCCCAGCGGGAACTACGAGCAGTACTTC.

About this clone itself: With only one base between it and a far larger clone, this is likely a read error. V is TRBV6-4 and J is TRBJ2-2; D gene unclear. The CDR3 contains 15 residues. CDR1 MRHNA and CDR2 SNTAGT come from the germline V gene. This chain's CDR3 is CASSYSGENTGELFF. CDR3 DNA: TGTGCCAGCAGTTACTCTGGGGAGAACACCGGGGAGCTGTTTTTT.

The chain carries TRBV4-1 and TRBJ1-4, with D unresolved. This CDR3 has 15 residues. In germline, CDR1 is MGHRA, CDR2 YSYEKL. V was pared by 1 base and J by 5 bases, with 11 bases between. The CDR3 region is CASSQARELNEKLFF. For the CDR3, the DNA is TGCGCCAGCAGCCAAGCCCGGGAATTGAATGAAAAACTGTTTTTT.

Concerning this clone itself: A far larger clone lies a single base away; this is likely a read error. Other DNA sequences in this specimen translate into the identical CDR3. The chain combines TRBV11-3 with TRBJ2-7; possibly TRBD1 for D (5 bases). CDR1 is SGHNT and CDR2 is YENEEA in the germline V gene. The CDR3 is 19 residues long. CDR3: CASSLPGHLLLDSSYEQYF. Here the CDR3 DNA reads TGTGCCAGCAGCCTACCTGGACACCTACTACTCGATAGCTCCTACGAGCAATACTTC. The entire variable domain, with the rest obtained from reference TRBV11-3 and TRBJ2-7, is as follows: EAGVVQSPRYKIIEKKQPVAFWCNPISGHNTLYWYLQNLGQGPELLIRYENEEAVDDSQLPKDRFSAERLKGVDSTLKIQPAELGDSAVYLCASSLPGHLLLDSSYEQYFGPGTRLTVT.

Comments on this clone: With only one base between it and a far larger clone, this is likely a read error. Other nucleotide sequences from this sample produce the same CDR3. The chain has TRBV30 and TRBJ2-5, with unresolved D. Germline CDR1 is GTSNPN and CDR2 is SVGIG (reference sequence). CDR3 length equals 14 residues. The CDR3 loop is CAWSVLGDGGAQYF. CDR3 coding DNA: TGTGCATGGAGTGTACTCGGCGACGGTGGGGCCCAGTACTTC.

CDR3 in DNA: TGTGCCAGCTCGCGGGACGCTCCGAACACCGGGGAGCTGTTTTTT. Its protein product is CASSRDAPNTGELFF. J is TRBJ2-2 and V is TRBV18, with D maybe TRBD2 (6 bases). V was shortened by 6 bases and J by 0 bases, with 11 bases between the two germline ends. Germline CDR1 is KGHSH and CDR2 is LQKENI. CDR3 length: 15 residues.

Notes on this clone: This probably arose from a read error, given a far larger clone one base away. Other DNA variants within this sample encode the same CDR3. The J gene is TRBJ2-2, the V gene TRBV28; 8 bases align to TRBD1. Germline V gene sequence: CDR1 MDHEN, CDR2 SYDVKM. CDR3 length: 11 amino acids. The CDR3 spells CASSGQGELFF. The CDR3 DNA follows: TGTGCAAGCAGCGGACAGGGCGAGCTGTTTTTT. Filled out from reference TRBV28 and TRBJ2-2, the complete variable domain reads DVKVTQSSRYLVKRTGEKVFLECVQDMDHENMFWYRQDPGLGLRLIYFSYDVKMKEKGDIPEGYSVSREKKERFSLILESASTNQTSMYLCASSGQGELFFGEGSRLTVL.

This clone has more than one count but fewer than ten. The CDR3 nucleotides read TGTGCCAGCAGCCTCCTAGCGGGACCCCACAATGAGCAGTTCTTC. Protein product: CASSLLAGPHNEQFF. The chain uses TRBV28 and TRBJ2-1, with 9 bases aligning to TRBD2. V lost 6 bases, J lost 5 bases, and 8 bases stayed unmatched. The CDR3 spans 15 residues. The germline V gene encodes CDR1 MDHEN and CDR2 SYDVKM.

V usage is TRBV9 and J usage is TRBJ2-3; no clear D gene. V was trimmed by 0 bases and J by 3 bases, leaving 14 bases between them. Germline loops: CDR1 SGDLS, CDR2 YYNGEE. The CDR3 runs 16 residues. This chain's CDR3 is CASSVEESPETDTQYF. The CDR3 DNA reads as TGTGCCAGCAGCGTAGAGGAGAGCCCGGAGACAGATACGCAGTATTTT.

The chain recombines TRBV5-6 with TRBJ1-4; tentative D call: TRBD1 (5 bases). This CDR3 is built from 13 residues. Germline lookup yields CDR1 SGHDT and CDR2 YYEEEE. Trimming pared 4 bases from V and 2 bases from J, leaving 6 bases between. The CDR3 is CASSRGTNEKLFF. CDR3 DNA sequence: TGTGCCAGCAGCCGGGGGACTAATGAAAAACTGTTTTTT.

The chain has TRBV4-3 and TRBJ1-3; no firm D call. V gave up 4 bases and J gave up 0 bases, with 10 bases separating them. CDR1 is LGHNA and CDR2 is YSLEER in the germline V gene. CDR3 length equals 15 residues. The CDR3 DNA follows: TGCGCCAGCAGCCTAGTACTCACCTCTGGAAACACCATATATTTT. Amino acids: CASSLVLTSGNTIYF.